The 25 T cell receptor beta chains below all came from one sample that was sequenced in a study of blood T cell repertoires in COVID-19. Libraries were prepared by immunoSEQ multiplex PCR; TCRdb keeps only in-frame clonotypes and omits some of them. The sample holds about 50,000 clones; roughly 89% are singletons and the top ten take around 30%. Sequenced material: peripheral blood. The receptor source for this set is a woman older than 75 with acute or convalescent COVID-19.

The CDR3 reads CASKSSYNSPLHF. The CDR3 DNA reads TGTGCCAGTAAGAGCTCCTATAATTCACCCCTCCACTTT. The chain combines TRBV19 with TRBJ1-6; D remains ambiguous. V shed 7 bases and J shed 0 bases, with 4 bases lying between them. The CDR3 is made up of 13 amino acids. CDR1 LNHDA and CDR2 SQIVND come from the germline V gene (reference sequence).

V and J are TRBV5-1 and TRBJ2-5; D is uncertain. The germline V gene has CDR1 SGHRS and CDR2 YFSETQ. The CDR3 is 15 residues long. V lost 6 bases to trimming and J lost 0 bases, with 15 bases between them. CDR3 nucleotides: TGCGCCAGCACCCTTACGTTGGCAGACCAAGAGACCCAGTACTTC. As protein: CASTLTLADQETQYF. Full variable domain (remainder filled in from reference TRBV5-1 and TRBJ2-5): KAGVTQTPRYLIKTRGQQVTLSCSPISGHRSVSWYQQTPGQGLQFLFEYFSETQRNKGNFPGRFSGRQFSNSRSEMNVSTLELGDSALYLCASTLTLADQETQYFGPGTRLLVL.

The chain has TRBV14 and TRBJ1-4, with 9 nucleotides matching TRBD1. Trimming cost V 4 bases and J 8 bases; bases outside gene matches: 5. Per germline, CDR1 SGHDN and CDR2 FVKESK. The CDR3 runs 14 residues. Here the CDR3 reads CASSRRQGGEKLFF. CDR3 sequence (DNA): TGTGCCAGCAGCCGGCGACAGGGGGGGGAAAAACTGTTTTTT.

This clone appeared a single time. CDR3 coding DNA: TGTGCCAGCATCGAGCGGGGGCCCGTATACAATGAGCAGTTCTTC. Its translation: CASIERGPVYNEQFF. This chain uses TRBV25-1 with TRBJ2-1; 8 positions match TRBD2. The CDR3 runs to 15 residues. Germline V gene sequence: CDR1 MGHDK, CDR2 SYGVNS. After removal of 7 bases from V and 4 bases from J, the junction contained 9 bases not matched to a gene.

V gene TRBV6-5 combines with J gene TRBJ2-3, with D uncertain. The ends were cut back, 0 bases at V and 8 bases at J, with 15 bases in the middle. This CDR3 comprises 15 residues. Germline assignment: CDR1 MNHEY and CDR2 SVGAGI. CDR3 loop: CASSYSSLELSTQYF. In DNA form, the CDR3 reads TGTGCCAGCAGTTACTCGAGTCTAGAACTCTCTACGCAGTATTTT.

The J gene is TRBJ2-1, the V gene TRBV3-1 (or the pseudogene TRBV3-2); possible D gene TRBD2, 5 bases. Trimming removed 6 bases from V and 2 bases from J, with 8 bases in between. The CDR3 loop spans 13 amino acids. CDR1 and CDR2 (germline): LGHDT, YNNKEL (reference sequence). The CDR3 spells CASSAGTYNEQFF. In DNA form, the CDR3 reads TGTGCCAGCAGTGCCGGGACCTACAATGAGCAGTTCTTC.

The J gene is TRBJ2-7, the V gene TRBV23-1; D possibly corresponds to TRBD1 (5 bases). Being an ORF, TRBV23-1 has a function that is uncertain. The CDR3 is 13 residues long. V lost 2 bases, J lost 3 bases, and 8 bases lay in between. For the CDR3, the DNA is TGCGCCAGCAGTCAACTCGACAGCTACGAGCAGTACTTC. This translates into CASSQLDSYEQYF.

The chain links TRBV10-3 to TRBJ1-4, with TRBD1 identical over 7 bases. This CDR3 contains 14 residues. V lost 6 bases and J lost 4; bases outside the gene matches: 5. Germline CDR1 reads ENHRY; CDR2 reads SYGVKD. The CDR3 bases are TGTGCCATCAGCGCACAGGGGTATAATGAAAAACTGTTTTTT. Residues: CAISAQGYNEKLFF.

The chain employs TRBV2 and TRBJ1-2; 8 positions match TRBD1. This CDR3 region has 13 residues. Per germline, CDR1 SNHLY and CDR2 FYNNEI. V lost 4 bases to trimming and J lost 6 bases; unmatched junction nucleotides: 4. The CDR3: CASSVTGGDGYTF. CDR3 coding DNA: TGTGCCAGCAGTGTCACAGGGGGGGATGGCTACACCTTC.

This chain links TRBV3-1 (or the pseudogene TRBV3-2) with TRBJ1-5; D is unclear. Germline V lookup: CDR1 LGHDT, CDR2 YNNKEL (reference sequence). Trimming took 1 base from V and 5 from J, leaving 3 bases between them. The CDR3 runs to 12 residues. The CDR3 reads CASSQADQPQHF. In DNA form, the CDR3 reads TGTGCCAGCAGCCAAGCGGATCAGCCCCAGCATTTT.

V usage is TRBV30 and J usage is TRBJ1-1; 7 nucleotides line up with TRBD1. CDR3 length: 13 amino acids. Trimming cost V 0 bases and J 9 bases; bases outside gene matches: 7. CDR1 is GTSNPN, CDR2 SVGIG, per germline (reference sequence). CDR3 coding DNA: TGTGCCTGGAGTGTACGGGACAGCTTACAAGCTTTCTTT. Protein sequence: CAWSVRDSLQAFF.

V and J are TRBV12-5 and TRBJ2-1; possible D gene TRBD1, 6 bases. Per the germline V gene, CDR1 is LGHNT and CDR2 is FRNRAP. This CDR3 has 19 residues. Trimming shortened V by 0 bases and J by 5 bases, and 23 bases separated the two germline ends. CDR3 coding DNA: TGTGCTAGTGGTTTGGTACTCCCCCTAGGGGCAGGGACACACAATGAGCAGTTCTTC. This gives the protein CASGLVLPLGAGTHNEQFF.

The chain is built from TRBV5-1 and TRBJ2-2; 12 bases are shared with TRBD2. The CDR3 has 17 amino acids. Looked up from germline, CDR1 is SGHRS and CDR2 is YFSETQ. The junction had 8 bases not matched to a gene; V was cut back by 3 bases and J by 5 bases. CDR3 DNA: TGCGCCAGCAGCTCGCGGACTAGCGGGGTGGGGACCGGGGAGCTGTTTTTT. Translation: CASSSRTSGVGTGELFF.

This chain links TRBV3-1 (or the pseudogene TRBV3-2) with TRBJ1-1, with D perhaps matching TRBD1 (5 bases). This CDR3 contains 13 residues. Trimming removed 4 bases from V and 7 bases from J, with 13 bases in between. Per the germline V gene, CDR1 is LGHDT and CDR2 is YNNKEL (reference sequence). CDR3: CASSPDTSREAFF. CDR3 nucleotide sequence: TGTGCCAGCAGCCCGGACACCTCGCGTGAAGCTTTCTTT.

The CDR3 spells CASNPETGVNEQFF. In DNA, the CDR3 is TGTGCCAGCAATCCAGAGACAGGCGTCAATGAGCAGTTCTTC. The V and J genes are TRBV2 and TRBJ2-1; D is perhaps TRBD1 (6 bases). This CDR3 region has 14 residues. The V gene's germline CDR1 is SNHLY and CDR2 FYNNEI. The ends were cut back, 7 bases at V and 6 bases at J, with 16 bases in the middle. The whole variable domain, filled in from reference TRBV2 and TRBJ2-1, reads EPEVTQTPSHQVTQMGQEVILRCVPISNHLYFYWYRQILGQKVEFLVSFYNNEISEKSEIFDDQFSVERPDGSNFTLKIRSTKLEDSAMYFCASNPETGVNEQFFGPGTRLTVL.

This chain connects TRBV21-1 to TRBJ2-1; the table's D call TRBD2 went unverified against the DNA. TRBV21-1 is a pseudogene segment. The CDR3 loop spans 16 amino acids. CDR3 nucleotide sequence: TGTGCCAGCAGCAAAGGTAACGTGACCCCGGGGGATGAGCAGTTCTTC. Translating gives CASSKGNVTPGDEQFF.

The chain recombines TRBV29-1 with TRBJ2-7; 10 positions agree with TRBD1. The CDR3 has 12 amino acids. From germline, CDR1 is SQVTM and CDR2 ANQGSEA. Trimming cost V 7 bases and J 5 bases; bases outside gene matches: 5. The CDR3 region is CSAGTGVDEQYF. As DNA, the CDR3 is TGCAGCGCCGGGACAGGGGTGGACGAGCAGTACTTC.

This chain joins TRBV7-2 and TRBJ2-3; D is undetermined. The germline V gene has CDR1 SGHTA and CDR2 FQGNSA. The V end lost 1 base, the J end lost 9 bases, and 5 bases lay between the germline ends. CDR3 length equals 11 residues. CDR3 residues: CASSLVSTQYF. CDR3 DNA sequence: TGTGCCAGCAGCTTAGTTTCAACGCAGTATTTT.

The J gene is TRBJ1-2, the V gene TRBV6-5; no clear D. V dropped 8 bases and J dropped 5 bases, with 18 bases sitting between them. There are 14 residues in the CDR3. Germline V CDR1 and CDR2: MNHEY, SVGAGI. CDR3 in DNA: TGTGCCAGCGGGCCCAACCAGGTCCGATATGGCTACACCTTC. It codes for CASGPNQVRYGYTF.

V is TRBV5-4 and J is TRBJ1-2, with 7 positions matching TRBD1. CDR1 is SGHNT, CDR2 YYREEE, per germline (reference sequence). Unmatched junction bases numbered 6, after V lost 4 bases and J lost 3 bases. CDR3 length: 14 residues. The CDR3 loop reads CASSLTGYDYGYTF. The CDR3 nucleotides read TGTGCCAGCAGCCTGACAGGGTATGACTATGGCTACACCTTC.

The V gene is TRBV7-2, the J gene TRBJ1-1; D might be TRBD1 (5 bases). Germline values: CDR1 SGHTA, CDR2 FQGNSA. The CDR3 covers 11 residues. Trimming took 1 base from V and 11 from J, leaving 8 bases between them. The CDR3 nucleotides read TGTGCCAGCAGCTTAGTAGGGGTCGCTTTCTTT. Protein product: CASSLVGVAFF. Combining the CDR3 with reference TRBV7-2 and TRBJ1-1 gives the whole variable domain GAGVSQSPSNKVTEKGKDVELRCDPISGHTALYWYRQSLGQGLEFLIYFQGNSAPDKSGLPSDRFSAERTGGSVSTLTIQRTQQEDSAVYLCASSLVGVAFFGQGTRLTVV.

V is TRBV11-2 and J is TRBJ1-1; TRBD1 might be the D (5 bases). This CDR3 region has 15 residues. V shed 4 bases and J shed 4 bases, with 16 bases lying between them. CDR1 is SGHAT and CDR2 is FQNNGV in the germline V gene. The CDR3 sequence: CASSSLLGQGTEAFF. CDR3 DNA sequence: TGTGCCAGCAGCTCCCTTTTGGGGCAAGGCACTGAAGCTTTCTTT. The full variable domain, with the rest looked up from reference TRBV11-2 and TRBJ1-1, is EAGVAQSPRYKIIEKRQSVAFWCNPISGHATLYWYQQILGQGPKLLIQFQNNGVVDDSQLPKDRFSAERLKGVDSTLKIQPAKLEDSAVYLCASSSLLGQGTEAFFGQGTRLTVV.

The CDR3 nucleotides read TGTGCCAGTACGCGGACTAGCGGGTCGAACACCGGGGAGCTGTTTTTT. Residues: CASTRTSGSNTGELFF. The chain links TRBV19 to TRBJ2-2, with TRBD2 identical over 11 bases. V lost 7 bases to trimming and J lost 0 bases; unmatched junction nucleotides: 4. The CDR3 has 16 amino acids. Germline assignment: CDR1 LNHDA and CDR2 SQIVND (reference sequence).

The CDR3 nucleotides are TGTGCCATAAGGGGAGGGAATCAGCCCCAGCATTTT. Its protein is CAIRGGNQPQHF. The chain has TRBV10-3 and TRBJ1-5; a weak D match, TRBD1 (5 bases). The CDR3 is 12 residues long. Germline V gene lookup returns CDR1 ENHRY and CDR2 SYGVKD. The V end was cut by 9 bases, the J end by 4 bases, with 10 bases between.

The chain joins TRBV2 to TRBJ2-2; no reliable D call. CDR1 and CDR2 from the germline V gene are SNHLY and FYNNEI. CDR3 length equals 14 residues. With 4 bases removed from V and 1 base from J, the gap between germline ends came to 7 bases. CDR3 in amino acids: CASSVVKNTGELFF. DNA of the CDR3: TGTGCCAGCAGTGTAGTTAAGAACACCGGGGAGCTGTTTTTT.